This TCR beta chain was profiled in a study of shared clonotypes between healthy human individuals. Study-level background: CD4 naive cells filled three plates per donor, CD4 memory three, CD8 naive two and CD8 memory one. General study findings and limits: All-four-donor shared clonotypes had higher generation probabilities than non-shared clonotypes did.

Of note for this clone: What it recognizes is unknown.

Per the germline V gene, CDR1 is GTSNPN and CDR2 is SVGIG (reference sequence). Trimming cost V 3 bases and J 7 bases; bases outside gene matches: 3. This CDR3 spans 13 amino acids. Profiled with immunoSEQ multiplex PCR; TCRdb holds only in-frame clones, not every one. The table lists some 2,100,000 clones, 90% to 97% of them singletons. The CD4+ fraction was divided into a CD45RA+ naive subset and a CD45RA-negative memory subset. The rearrangement joins TRBV30 to TRBJ1-6; 7 nucleotides align to TRBD1. The source material was naive CD4+ T cells sorted from blood. Sample subset: CD45RA+ positively selected. The sequence was obtained from a man aged 18 to 30 in good health. This chain's CDR3 is CAWRTGKNSPLHF. The CDR3 DNA is TGTGCCTGGAGGACAGGGAAAAATTCACCCCTCCACTTT.